Here is one T cell receptor beta chain with its context. Living in 24 US areas, the participants were between 18 and 89 years of age. Cohorts were determined from participant-reported clinical history. This CDR3 spans 15 amino acids. J lost 3 bases, V lost 0 bases, and 4 bases had no gene match. The germline V gene has CDR1 SGHRS and CDR2 YFSETQ. Per the authors' pipeline: From reference gene primer amplification, estimates of nucleated cell counts were derived. The data were produced by immunoSEQ multiplex PCR, yet TCRdb's version contains in-frame clones alone and is incomplete. That table furnishes V, J and clone size, whereas the DNA furnished D and trimming. The profile shows some 380,000 clones, roughly 90% of them singletons. The data derive from a study of blood T cell repertoires in COVID-19. For the study at large: PBMCs, B-cell-depleted T cells, or T cells provided the cDNA or gDNA that made up the material.

This clonotype was obtained from a woman aged 40 to 49 with acute COVID-19. V gene TRBV5-1 combines with J gene TRBJ1-2; 8 bases line up with TRBD1. Sequenced: PBMCs or T cells enriched from blood (not recorded which). The DNA of the CDR3 is TGCGCCAGCAGCTTGGATGGCAGGGGGCACTATGGCTACACCTTC. Its protein product is CASSLDGRGHYGYTF. Full variable domain (outside the CDR3, taken from reference TRBV5-1 and TRBJ1-2): KAGVTQTPRYLIKTRGQQVTLSCSPISGHRSVSWYQQTPGQGLQFLFEYFSETQRNKGNFPGRFSGRQFSNSRSEMNVSTLELGDSALYLCASSLDGRGHYGYTFGSGTRLTVV.